The present T cell receptor (beta chain) was sequenced within a study of cytomegalovirus exposure and HLA in healthy donors. Broader study findings: In a later analysis, the majority of CMV-associated beta chains seemingly showed HLA restriction.

Between the trimmed V and J ends, which lost 0 bases and 8 bases, there was a span of 19 bases. The CDR3 extends over 15 amino acids. CDR1 is SQVTM, CDR2 ANQGSEA, per germline. Primers for the PCR totalled 60 Vbeta and 13 Jbeta. The repertoire was sequenced with immunoSEQ multiplex PCR; TCRdb's copy has only in-frame clones and lacks some. In the table there are more than 85,000 clones, approximately 76% of which are singletons. About this clone: Antigen: not known.

The chain links TRBV29-1 to TRBJ1-2, with D perhaps TRBD1 (5 bases). Sample: PBMCs. The sequence derives from a man in his forties or fifties in good health and CMV-seronegative. The CDR3 spells CSVEDRGVGGWGYTF. The DNA of the CDR3 is TGCAGCGTTGAAGATCGGGGGGTTGGGGGTTGGGGCTACACCTTC.